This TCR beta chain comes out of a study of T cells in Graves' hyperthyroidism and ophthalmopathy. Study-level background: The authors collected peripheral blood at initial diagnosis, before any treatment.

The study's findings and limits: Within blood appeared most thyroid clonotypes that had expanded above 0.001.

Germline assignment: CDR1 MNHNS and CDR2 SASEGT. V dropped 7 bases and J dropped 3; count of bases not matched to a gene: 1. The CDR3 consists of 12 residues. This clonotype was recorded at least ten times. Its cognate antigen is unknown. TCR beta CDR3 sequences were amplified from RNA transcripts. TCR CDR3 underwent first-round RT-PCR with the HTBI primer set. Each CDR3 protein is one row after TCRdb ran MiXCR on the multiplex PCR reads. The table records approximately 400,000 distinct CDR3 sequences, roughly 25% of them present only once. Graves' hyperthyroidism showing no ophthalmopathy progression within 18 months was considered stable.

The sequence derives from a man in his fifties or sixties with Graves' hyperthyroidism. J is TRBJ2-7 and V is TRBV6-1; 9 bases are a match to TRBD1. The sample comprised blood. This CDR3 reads CASMDRGYEQYF. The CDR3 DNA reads TGTGCCAGCATGGACAGGGGCTACGAGCAGTACTTC.